This TCR beta chain emerged from a study of blood T cell repertoires in COVID-19. About the study: COVID-19 samples collected from the United States, Italy and Spain covered acute and convalescent phases. The cDNA or gDNA used as material had been derived from T cells, B-cell-depleted T cells, or PBMCs.

The authors' processing: Reference gene primers were amplified, and this amplification served to estimate nucleated cell counts. Repertoires were generated with immunoSEQ multiplex PCR, while TCRdb's copy carries only in-frame clones and drops some. The V and J calls and the clone size are those of that table, but D and trimming were determined from the DNA. Among 200,000 to 300,000 clones, approximately 86% were seen once, and the ten largest hold around 1.5%. The CDR3 totals 12 residues. V gave up 0 bases and J gave up 11 bases, with 11 bases separating them. Germline V CDR1 and CDR2: SGHRS, YFSETQ.

Sequencing was performed on peripheral blood. This receptor was identified in a woman in her sixties who had recovered from COVID-19. V and J are TRBV5-1 and TRBJ2-5, with D possibly TRBD2 on 5 matching bases. The CDR3 nucleotides are TGCGCCAGCAGCTTGGACGAGGGTTCGCAGTACTTC. This encodes CASSLDEGSQYF.